Listed below are T cell receptor beta chains from one sample, sequenced in a study of cytomegalovirus exposure and HLA in healthy donors. Sequenced by immunoSEQ multiplex PCR; TCRdb stores in-frame clones only, minus some. The sample lists around 190,000 clones, 85% occurring once. The sequenced sample was PBMCs. These receptors came from a man in his late teens or twenties in good health and CMV-seropositive. CDR3s include the opening cysteine and the closing phenylalanine or tryptophan. D genes are given only for firm matches. Clone size is not always given. Where it is, it says once, few, many or a class for expanded clones.

D	J	V	size	DNA	CDR3
TRBD1	TRBJ1-4	TRBV18	NA	TGTGCCAGCTCACCGGGATACGGGACAGGGGGCGAAAAACTGTTTTTT	CASSPGYGTGGEKLFF
TRBD1	TRBJ1-1	TRBV7-9	NA	TGTGCCAGCAGTTCCACAGGGGGGACCGTGAACACTGAAGCTTTCTTT	CASSSTGGTVNTEAFF
NA	TRBJ1-1	TRBV2	NA	TGTGCCAGCTCCCTAAAATGGAACACTGAAGCTTTCTTT	CASSLKWNTEAFF
NA	TRBJ2-7	TRBV27	NA	TGTGCCAGCAGTTTAGCGGGGTATGGGTACGAGCAGTACTTC	CASSLAGYGYEQYF
NA	TRBJ1-6	TRBV30	few	TGTGCCTGGTGCGAGGGATTAAGCTCCTATAATTCACCCCTCCACTTT	CAWCEGLSSYNSPLHF
NA	TRBJ2-7	TRBV28	NA	TGTGCCAGCAGTTTAGGTCCCGACATCTCCTACGAGCAGTACTTC	CASSLGPDISYEQYF
TRBD2	TRBJ2-7	TRBV5-4	NA	TGTGCCAGCAGCTTCTCGGCTAGCGGGAGGGTCTACGAGCAGTACTTC	CASSFSASGRVYEQYF
NA	TRBJ2-1	TRBV30	NA	TGTGCCTGGATGCCCAACTCGGCGGGCAATGAGCAGTTCTTC	CAWMPNSAGNEQFF
TRBD1	TRBJ1-1	TRBV2	NA	TGTGCCATACTACAGGGGGATGAAGCTTTCTTT	CAILQGDEAFF
TRBD2	TRBJ2-1	TRBV25-1	few	TGTGCCAGCACCCTAGCGGGGGACAATGAGCAGTTCTTC	CASTLAGDNEQFF
NA	TRBJ1-2	TRBV5-4	few	TGTGCCAGCAGCTTGGAGGGGAGGACTAACTATGGCTACACCTTC	CASSLEGRTNYGYTF
TRBD2	TRBJ2-1	TRBV7-8	NA	TGTGCCAGCAGCTTAGAAGGGACTAGCGGGAGAAATGAGCAGTTCTTC	CASSLEGTSGRNEQFF
TRBD1	TRBJ1-1	TRBV6-4	NA	TGTGCCAGCAGCGCGGACAGGGGAAGAGAAGCTTTCTTT	CASSADRGREAFF
NA	TRBJ1-5	TRBV27	NA	TGTGCCAGCAGTAACGGTTTAAGCAATCAGCCCCAGCATTTT	CASSNGLSNQPQHF
TRBD2	TRBJ2-1	TRBV13	NA	TGTGCCAGCAGCTGGCTAGCGGGGTCCTACAATGAGCAGTTCTTC	CASSWLAGSYNEQFF
NA	TRBJ1-4	TRBV19	many	TGTGCCAGTAGTGGAGGACCCTCAACTAATGAAAAACTGTTTTTT	CASSGGPSTNEKLFF
TRBD2	TRBJ2-4	TRBV11-3	NA	TGTGCCAGCAGCTTAGGGCGCGGGAGGGCCGATGGTGCCAAAAACATTCAGTACTTC	CASSLGRGRADGAKNIQYF
TRBD1	TRBJ2-3	TRBV4-1	NA	TGCGCCAGCAGCTACGACAGGGCTGCAGATACGCAGTATTTT	CASSYDRAADTQYF
TRBD1	TRBJ1-1	TRBV7-9	NA	TGTGCCAGCAGCTCGACAGGGGCTAACACTGAAGCTTTCTTT	CASSSTGANTEAFF
NA	TRBJ1-2	TRBV30	NA	TGTGCCTGGAACGAGGGAACCTATGGCTACACCTTC	CAWNEGTYGYTF
TRBD2	TRBJ2-3	TRBV5-5	NA	TGTGCCAGCAGCCAGGGACTAGCGGGGGTTTTCACAGATACGCAGTATTTT	CASSQGLAGVFTDTQYF
NA	TRBJ2-5	TRBV5-8	NA	TGTGCCAGCAGATTACGGGATCCGTACCAAGAGACCCAGTACTTC	CASRLRDPYQETQYF